These T cell receptor beta chains were read from a single sample in a study of Ad26.COV2.S vaccination and SARS-CoV-2 variants. Sequencing used immunoSEQ multiplex PCR; TCRdb keeps in-frame clones, though not all of them. The table has roughly 140,000 clones, around 86% seen once. This material consisted of peripheral blood, taken after recovery from COVID-19. These TCRs come from a human donor who had recovered from COVID-19. CDR3s include the opening cysteine and the closing phenylalanine or tryptophan. The order of the fields is CDR3 length, V gene, D gene, J gene, clone size, CDR3 DNA, CDR3 protein. A D gene is named only where the DNA matches it firmly. Clone sizes are given selectively: once, few, many, or a class where the clone is expanded.

length: 14
V: TRBV29-1
D: TRBD1
J: TRBJ2-3
size: .
DNA: TGCAGCGTTGGCGGGACAGGTATCACAGATACGCAGTATTTT
CDR3: CSVGGTGITDTQYF

length: 13
V: TRBV4-3
D: .
J: TRBJ1-1
size: .
DNA: TGCGCCAGCAGCCAGCTACAGGGAACTGAAGCTTTCTTT
CDR3: CASSQLQGTEAFF

length: 14
V: TRBV28
D: TRBD1
J: TRBJ2-5
size: .
DNA: TGTGCCAGCAGTGGGACAGGGTACCGAGAGACCCAGTACTTC
CDR3: CASSGTGYRETQYF

length: 9
V: TRBV29-1
D: .
J: TRBJ1-1
size: .
DNA: TGCAGCGTTGAATCTGAAGCTTTCTTT
CDR3: CSVESEAFF

length: 15
V: TRBV30
D: .
J: TRBJ1-5
size: .
DNA: TGTGCCTGGAGTTCGGGGGTTCTTAGCAATCAGCCCCAGCATTTT
CDR3: CAWSSGVLSNQPQHF

length: 15
V: TRBV11-2
D: TRBD2
J: TRBJ2-1
size: .
DNA: TGTGCCAGCAGCTTAGCAGCGGGGGGCATCAATGAGCAGTTCTTC
CDR3: CASSLAAGGINEQFF

length: 19
V: TRBV7-8
D: TRBD2
J: TRBJ2-3
size: .
DNA: TGTGCCAGCAGCCCCTGGACTAGCGGGGAGAGTGTTAGCACAGATACGCAGTATTTT
CDR3: CASSPWTSGESVSTDTQYF

length: 15
V: TRBV7-9
D: .
J: TRBJ1-2
size: .
DNA: TGTGCCAGCAGCTTAGACCAGGGGTGGATAGATGGCTACACCTTC
CDR3: CASSLDQGWIDGYTF

length: 15
V: TRBV5-1
D: .
J: TRBJ2-5
size: .
DNA: TGCGCCAGCAGCTTGGGTCTTAGCGAAAAAGAGACCCAGTACTTC
CDR3: CASSLGLSEKETQYF

length: 11
V: TRBV28
D: .
J: TRBJ2-1
size: .
DNA: TGTGCCAGCACTACGGTCAATGAGCAGTTCTTC
CDR3: CASTTVNEQFF

length: 13
V: TRBV6-6
D: TRBD1
J: TRBJ2-4
size: few
DNA: TGTGCCAGCACACCGGGACAGGGAAGGAGACAGTACTTC
CDR3: CASTPGQGRRQYF

length: 14
V: TRBV10-1
D: .
J: TRBJ2-5
size: .
DNA: TGCGCCAGCAGTGAGATTCATCCGCCGGGGACCCAGTACTTC
CDR3: CASSEIHPPGTQYF

length: 13
V: TRBV6-5
D: .
J: TRBJ2-7
size: .
DNA: TGTGCCAGCAGTTACCCCCCGTGGTACGAGCAGTACTTC
CDR3: CASSYPPWYEQYF

length: 15
V: TRBV7-9
D: TRBD1
J: TRBJ1-2
size: .
DNA: TGTGCCAGCAGCCCCGACAGGGGAAAACCCGATGGCTACACCTTC
CDR3: CASSPDRGKPDGYTF

length: 11
V: TRBV12-3/TRBV12-4
D: .
J: TRBJ2-5
size: once
DNA: TGTGCCAGCAGTTCCCAAGAGACCCAGTACTTC
CDR3: CASSSQETQYF

length: 14
V: TRBV28
D: TRBD1
J: TRBJ1-2
size: .
DNA: TGTGCCAGCAGAAGCTGGACAGGGGGGTATGGCTACACCTTC
CDR3: CASRSWTGGYGYTF

length: 14
V: TRBV5-4
D: .
J: TRBJ2-1
size: .
DNA: TGTGCCAGCAGCTTGGCACCCCTGGGGAATGAGCAGTTCTTC
CDR3: CASSLAPLGNEQFF

length: 16
V: TRBV11-2
D: TRBD1
J: TRBJ1-2
size: .
DNA: TGTGCCAGCACCGTCGCCACAGGGGCCACTAACTATGGCTACACCTTC
CDR3: CASTVATGATNYGYTF

length: 15
V: TRBV5-1
D: TRBD2
J: TRBJ2-3
size: .
DNA: TGCGCCAGCAGCTTGATAGCGGGGGGGCCAAATACGCAGTATTTT
CDR3: CASSLIAGGPNTQYF

length: 15
V: TRBV5-1
D: TRBD2
J: TRBJ2-1
size: few
DNA: TGCGCCAGCATACGAGCGGGGGCCGACTACAATGAGCAGTTCTTC
CDR3: CASIRAGADYNEQFF

length: 16
V: TRBV5-4
D: .
J: TRBJ2-7
size: .
DNA: TGTGCCAGCAGCTTGGCCGCGGGGTTTGAAACCGGCGAGCAGTACTTC
CDR3: CASSLAAGFETGEQYF

length: 14
V: TRBV9
D: .
J: TRBJ1-2
size: .
DNA: TGTGCCAGCAGCGTAGGGGGGGTGAACTATGGCTACACCTTC
CDR3: CASSVGGVNYGYTF

length: 13
V: TRBV30
D: TRBD1
J: TRBJ2-7
size: .
DNA: TGTGCCTGGAGAGCCGGGACAGGGGGCGAGCAGTACTTC
CDR3: CAWRAGTGGEQYF

length: 14
V: TRBV10-1
D: .
J: TRBJ1-6
size: .
DNA: TGCGCCAGCAGTGAGGGGGGACCCGATTCACCCCTCCACTTT
CDR3: CASSEGGPDSPLHF

length: 16
V: TRBV10-3
D: TRBD1
J: TRBJ1-2
size: .
DNA: TGTGCCATCAGAACCCCTCCGGGACAGCTCCCCTATGGCTACACCTTC
CDR3: CAIRTPPGQLPYGYTF

length: 12
V: TRBV28
D: .
J: TRBJ1-6
size: .
DNA: TGTGCCAGCAGCGCAAAGGGGTCACCCCTCCACTTT
CDR3: CASSAKGSPLHF

length: 14
V: TRBV25-1
D: .
J: TRBJ1-4
size: .
DNA: TGTGCCAGTGGCTTAGGAAGGTCTAATGAAAAACTGTTTTTT
CDR3: CASGLGRSNEKLFF

length: 15
V: TRBV18
D: TRBD1
J: TRBJ1-5
size: .
DNA: TGTGCCAGCTCACCTCAGACCTCGACAGGGATGCCCCAGCATTTT
CDR3: CASSPQTSTGMPQHF

length: 15
V: TRBV7-9
D: .
J: TRBJ2-7
size: .
DNA: TGTGCCAGCAGCATCGACAGAGGGGCGCCAAGCGAGCAGTACTTC
CDR3: CASSIDRGAPSEQYF

length: 13
V: TRBV12-3/TRBV12-4
D: .
J: TRBJ1-5
size: .
DNA: TGTGCCAGCGGCACTAGGGTGAATCAGCCCCAGCATTTT
CDR3: CASGTRVNQPQHF

length: 17
V: TRBV15
D: TRBD2
J: TRBJ2-3
size: .
DNA: TGTGCCACCAGCAGAGTACCTACTAGCGGGGGACAAGCTACGCAGTATTTT
CDR3: CATSRVPTSGGQATQYF

length: 14
V: TRBV7-2
D: .
J: TRBJ2-7
size: .
DNA: TGTGCCAGCAGCACCCGGAACGGCTACTACGAGCAGTACTTC
CDR3: CASSTRNGYYEQYF

length: 14
V: TRBV7-8
D: .
J: TRBJ1-1
size: .
DNA: TGTGCCAGCAGCACCCGACACCCGGGGACTGAAGCTTTCTTT
CDR3: CASSTRHPGTEAFF

length: 15
V: TRBV5-6
D: .
J: TRBJ1-2
size: .
DNA: TGTGCCAGCAGCTCCACCCGGGGGACCATCTATGGCTACACCTTC
CDR3: CASSSTRGTIYGYTF

length: 11
V: TRBV20-1
D: .
J: TRBJ2-3
size: .
DNA: TGCAGTGCTAGAGAACTAGCCAAGCAGTATTTT
CDR3: CSARELAKQYF

length: 12
V: TRBV6-2/TRBV6-3
D: .
J: TRBJ2-7
size: .
DNA: TGTGCCAGCAGTTACGACACCTACGAGCAGTACTTC
CDR3: CASSYDTYEQYF

length: 13
V: TRBV6-5
D: .
J: TRBJ2-1
size: .
DNA: TGTGCCAGCAGTTACAGGGAAGGCGATGAGCAGTTCTTC
CDR3: CASSYREGDEQFF

length: 14
V: TRBV10-2
D: .
J: TRBJ1-1
size: .
DNA: TGCGCCAGCAGTGAGTCGTCCGGGTACGCTGAAGCTTTCTTT
CDR3: CASSESSGYAEAFF

length: 11
V: TRBV12-3/TRBV12-4
D: .
J: TRBJ2-2
size: .
DNA: TGTGCCAGCAGTTGGAGCGGGGAGCTGTTTTTT
CDR3: CASSWSGELFF

length: 14
V: TRBV4-1
D: .
J: TRBJ2-2
size: .
DNA: TGCGCCAGCAGCCAAGAAGACAGGTCCGGGGAGCTGTTTTTT
CDR3: CASSQEDRSGELFF

length: 14
V: TRBV5-1
D: .
J: TRBJ1-1
size: .
DNA: TGCGCCAGCTTCCCGGGACACATGAACACTGAAGCTTTCTTT
CDR3: CASFPGHMNTEAFF